This TCR beta chain derives from a study of T cells in women clearing cervical HPV infection. Study-level findings and limits: TRBV6-7 abundance was lower in cases than controls (approximately 0.1% versus 0.17%). Repertoire richness, not evenness, was significantly elevated in CIN3+ cases versus controls.

The CDR3 extends over 14 amino acids. The ends were cut back, 4 bases at V and 1 base at J, with 11 bases in the middle. Looked up from germline, CDR1 is SGHTA and CDR2 is FQGNSA. This clone counts as medium-sized (0.01 to 0.1%) by frequency. Its antigen is unknown. The read terminates 3 residues ahead of where the CDR3 ends, so the germline J gene completes it. The method was immunoSEQ multiplex PCR; TCRdb's version includes in-frame clones alone and lacks a portion of them. This table holds approximately 9,200 clones. Sequencing input: blood buffy coat. The source is a woman between 18 and 75 years old with a cervical HPV16 infection that either progressed to CIN3+ or cleared (not recorded which). V and J are TRBV7-2 and TRBJ2-7, with D possibly TRBD1 on 6 matching bases. The CDR3 loop reads CASSSNRVSYEQYF. CDR3 bases read: TGTGCCAGCAGCTCAAACAGGGTGTCCTACGAG.